This T cell receptor beta chain was identified in a study of OX40 agonist ivuxolimab in advanced cancers. Study-level information: Previous treatment with anti-PD-1, anti-PD-L1 or anti-CTLA-4 therapy was allowed; about 44% had received some.

A history of autoimmune disease or systemic immunosuppression excluded patients. Trimming at V came to 6 bases and at J to 7 bases, leaving 11 bases not matched to a gene. Germline V lookup: CDR1 MNHEY, CDR2 SVGAGI. The CDR3 consists of 15 residues. Clones were sequenced by immunoSEQ multiplex PCR, and TCRdb holds only the in-frame ones, with some missing. The data show roughly 50,000 clones, about 87% seen once. This sequence originates from an adult with an advanced solid tumor such as melanoma, head and neck, liver or kidney cancer. Sequences were derived from CD4+ or CD8+ T cells sorted from blood, sampled in a trial of the OX40 agonist ivuxolimab. The chain combines TRBV6-5 with TRBJ1-2; 10 bases fit TRBD1. The CDR3 sequence: CASRLDRGSVGGYTF. In nucleotides, the CDR3 is TGTGCCAGCAGGCTGGACAGGGGGTCGGTAGGTGGCTACACCTTC.